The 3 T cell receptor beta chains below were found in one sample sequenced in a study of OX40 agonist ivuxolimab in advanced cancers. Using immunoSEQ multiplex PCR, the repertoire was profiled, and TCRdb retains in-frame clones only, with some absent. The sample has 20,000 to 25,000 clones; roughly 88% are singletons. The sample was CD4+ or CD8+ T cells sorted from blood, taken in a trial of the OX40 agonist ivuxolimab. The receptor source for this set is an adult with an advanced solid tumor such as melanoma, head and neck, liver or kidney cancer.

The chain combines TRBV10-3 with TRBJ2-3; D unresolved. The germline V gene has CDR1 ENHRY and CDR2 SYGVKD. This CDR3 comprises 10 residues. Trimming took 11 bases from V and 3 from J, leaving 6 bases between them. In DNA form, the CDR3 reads TGTGCCGCACAGACAGATACGCAGTATTTT. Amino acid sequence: CAAQTDTQYF.

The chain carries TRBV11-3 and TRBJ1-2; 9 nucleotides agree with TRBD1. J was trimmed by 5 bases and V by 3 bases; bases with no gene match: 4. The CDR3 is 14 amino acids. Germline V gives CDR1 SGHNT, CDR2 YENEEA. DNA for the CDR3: TGTGCCAGCAGCTTCGGGACAGGGTGGTATGGCTACACCTTC. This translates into CASSFGTGWYGYTF. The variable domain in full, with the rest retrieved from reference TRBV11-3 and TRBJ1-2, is EAGVVQSPRYKIIEKKQPVAFWCNPISGHNTLYWYLQNLGQGPELLIRYENEEAVDDSQLPKDRFSAERLKGVDSTLKIQPAELGDSAVYLCASSFGTGWYGYTFGSGTRLTVV.

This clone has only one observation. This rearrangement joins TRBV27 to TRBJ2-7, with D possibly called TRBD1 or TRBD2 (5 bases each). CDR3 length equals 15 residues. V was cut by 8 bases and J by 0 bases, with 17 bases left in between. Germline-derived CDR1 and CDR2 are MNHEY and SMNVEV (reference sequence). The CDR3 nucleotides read TGTGCCAGCCGGGGTCGGGGCACCTTCTCCTACGAGCAGTACTTC. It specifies CASRGRGTFSYEQYF.